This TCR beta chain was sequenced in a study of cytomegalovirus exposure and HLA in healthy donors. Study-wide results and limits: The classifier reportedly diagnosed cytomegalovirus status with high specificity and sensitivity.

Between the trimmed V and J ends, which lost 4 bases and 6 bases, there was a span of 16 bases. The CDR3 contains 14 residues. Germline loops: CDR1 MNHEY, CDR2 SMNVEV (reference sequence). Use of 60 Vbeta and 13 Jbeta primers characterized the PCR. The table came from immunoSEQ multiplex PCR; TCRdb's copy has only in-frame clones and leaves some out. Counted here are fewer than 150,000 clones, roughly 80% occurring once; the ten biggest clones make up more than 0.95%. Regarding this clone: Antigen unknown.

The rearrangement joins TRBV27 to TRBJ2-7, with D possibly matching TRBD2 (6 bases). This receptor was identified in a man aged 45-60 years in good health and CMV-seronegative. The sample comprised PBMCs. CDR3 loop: CASSWREGGPEQYF. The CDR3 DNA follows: TGTGCCAGCAGTTGGCGGGAAGGTGGCCCCGAGCAGTACTTC.